This T cell receptor (beta chain) was recovered during a study of blood T cell repertoires in COVID-19. The wider study: Nucleic acid was either cDNA or gDNA, and it came from T cells, B-cell-depleted T cells, or PBMCs.

V shed 3 bases and J 6 bases; nucleotides not matched to a gene: 6. Germline values: CDR1 LGHDT, CDR2 YNNKEL (reference sequence). CDR3 length: 16 amino acids. This clone is a singleton in its sample. Data came from immunoSEQ multiplex PCR; TCRdb stores just in-frame clones and leaves some out. The data hold about 71,000 clones, with roughly 89% observed a single time. The source is a man in his forties or fifties with active COVID-19. The sequenced sample consisted of peripheral blood. The chain combines TRBV3-1 (or the pseudogene TRBV3-2) with TRBJ2-1; 12 nucleotides match TRBD2. This chain's CDR3 is CASSHGTSGGPNEQFF. CDR3 bases: TGTGCCAGCAGCCATGGCACTAGCGGGGGGCCCAATGAGCAGTTCTTC.